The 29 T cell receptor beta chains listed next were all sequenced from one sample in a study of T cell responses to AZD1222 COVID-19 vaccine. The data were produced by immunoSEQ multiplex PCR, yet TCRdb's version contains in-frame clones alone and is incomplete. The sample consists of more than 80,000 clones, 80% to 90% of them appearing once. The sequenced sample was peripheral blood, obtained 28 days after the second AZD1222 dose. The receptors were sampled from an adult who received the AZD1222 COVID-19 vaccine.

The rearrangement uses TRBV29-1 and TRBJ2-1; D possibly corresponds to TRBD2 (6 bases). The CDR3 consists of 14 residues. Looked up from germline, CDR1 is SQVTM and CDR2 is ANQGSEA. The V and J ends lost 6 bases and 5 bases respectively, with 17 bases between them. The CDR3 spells CSVDSRGRDNEQFF. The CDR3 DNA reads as TGCAGCGTAGACTCTCGGGGGAGAGACAATGAGCAGTTCTTC.

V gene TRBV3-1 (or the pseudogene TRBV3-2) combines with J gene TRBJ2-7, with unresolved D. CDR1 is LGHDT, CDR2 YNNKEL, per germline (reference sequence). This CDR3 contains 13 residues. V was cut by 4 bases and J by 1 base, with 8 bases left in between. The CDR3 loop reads CASSPPGSYEQYF. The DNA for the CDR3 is TGTGCCAGCAGCCCCCCGGGTTCCTACGAGCAGTACTTC.

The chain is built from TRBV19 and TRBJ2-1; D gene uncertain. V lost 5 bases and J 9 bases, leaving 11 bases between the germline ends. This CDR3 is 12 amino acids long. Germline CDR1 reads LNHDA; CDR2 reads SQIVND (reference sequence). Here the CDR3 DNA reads TGTGCCAGTAGTTCCCTCAGGACTGAGCAGTTCTTC. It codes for CASSSLRTEQFF.

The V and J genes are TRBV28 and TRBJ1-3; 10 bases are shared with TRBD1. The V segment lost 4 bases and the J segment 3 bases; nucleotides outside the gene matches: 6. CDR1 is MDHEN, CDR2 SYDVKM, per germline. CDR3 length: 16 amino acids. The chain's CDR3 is CASSSPGTGVGNTIYF. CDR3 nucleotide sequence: TGTGCCAGCAGTTCCCCAGGGACAGGGGTTGGAAACACCATATATTTT.

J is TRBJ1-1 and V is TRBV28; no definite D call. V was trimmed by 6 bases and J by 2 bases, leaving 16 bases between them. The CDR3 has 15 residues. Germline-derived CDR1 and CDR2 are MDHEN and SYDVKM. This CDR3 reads CASSPPTGVNTEAFF. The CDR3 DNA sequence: TGTGCCAGCAGCCCTCCTACCGGGGTCAACACTGAAGCTTTCTTT. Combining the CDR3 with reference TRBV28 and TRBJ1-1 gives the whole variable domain DVKVTQSSRYLVKRTGEKVFLECVQDMDHENMFWYRQDPGLGLRLIYFSYDVKMKEKGDIPEGYSVSREKKERFSLILESASTNQTSMYLCASSPPTGVNTEAFFGQGTRLTVV.

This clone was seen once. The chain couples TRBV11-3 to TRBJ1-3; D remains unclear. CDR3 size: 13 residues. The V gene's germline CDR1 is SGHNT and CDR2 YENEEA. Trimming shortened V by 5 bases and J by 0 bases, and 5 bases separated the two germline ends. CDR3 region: CASSTNSGNTIYF. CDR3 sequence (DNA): TGTGCCAGCAGCACGAACTCTGGAAACACCATATATTTT. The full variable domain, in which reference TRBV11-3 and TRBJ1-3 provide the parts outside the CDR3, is EAGVVQSPRYKIIEKKQPVAFWCNPISGHNTLYWYLQNLGQGPELLIRYENEEAVDDSQLPKDRFSAERLKGVDSTLKIQPAELGDSAVYLCASSTNSGNTIYFGEGSWLTVV.

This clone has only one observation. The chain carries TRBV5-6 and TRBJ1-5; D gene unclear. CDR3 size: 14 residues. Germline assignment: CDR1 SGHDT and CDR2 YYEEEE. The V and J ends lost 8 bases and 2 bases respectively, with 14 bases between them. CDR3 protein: CARPSWRGNQPQHF. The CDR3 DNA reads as TGTGCCAGACCGTCGTGGAGGGGCAATCAGCCCCAGCATTTT.

The CDR3 nucleotides are TGTGCCAGCAGTCTCGGGGGGGCGAACACTGAAGCTTTCTTT. This sequence encodes CASSLGGANTEAFF. The chain uses TRBV7-9 and TRBJ1-1; the D gene is possibly TRBD1 (6 bases). The CDR3 runs to 14 residues. V lost 6 bases to trimming and J lost 1 base, with 12 bases between them. Per germline, CDR1 SEHNR and CDR2 FQNEAQ (reference sequence).

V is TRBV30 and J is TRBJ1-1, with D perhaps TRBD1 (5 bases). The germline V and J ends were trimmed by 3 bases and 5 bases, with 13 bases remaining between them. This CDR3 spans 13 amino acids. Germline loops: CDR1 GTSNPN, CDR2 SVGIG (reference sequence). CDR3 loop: CAWRGDPGTEAFF. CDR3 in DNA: TGTGCCTGGAGGGGGGACCCGGGAACTGAAGCTTTCTTT. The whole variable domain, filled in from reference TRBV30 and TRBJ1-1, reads SQTIHQWPATLVQPVGSPLSLECTVEGTSNPNLYWYRQAAGRGLQLLFYSVGIGQISSEVPQNLSASRPQDRQFILSSKKLLLSDSGFYLCAWRGDPGTEAFFGQGTRLTVV.

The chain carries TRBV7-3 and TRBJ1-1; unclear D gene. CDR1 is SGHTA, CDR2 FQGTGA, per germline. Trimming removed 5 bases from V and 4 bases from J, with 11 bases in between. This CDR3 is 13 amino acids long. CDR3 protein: CASSPGEGTEAFF. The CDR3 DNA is TGTGCCAGCAGCCCCGGCGAGGGCACTGAAGCTTTCTTT.

The CDR3 DNA sequence: TGTGCCAGCAGCTTAACACAGCGGGGTTATGGCTACACCTTC. This codes for CASSLTQRGYGYTF. The rearrangement links TRBV7-2 to TRBJ1-2; D not resolved. Germline V gene sequence: CDR1 SGHTA, CDR2 FQGNSA. V was cut by 2 bases and J by 5 bases, with 12 bases left in between. This CDR3 is built from 14 residues.

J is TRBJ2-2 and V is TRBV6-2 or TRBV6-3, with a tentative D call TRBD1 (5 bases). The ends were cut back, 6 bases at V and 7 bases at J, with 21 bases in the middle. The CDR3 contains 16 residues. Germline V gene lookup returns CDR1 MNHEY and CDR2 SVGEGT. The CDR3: CASSPRDWALDGELFF. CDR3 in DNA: TGTGCCAGCAGCCCCAGGGATTGGGCGTTAGACGGGGAGCTGTTTTTT.

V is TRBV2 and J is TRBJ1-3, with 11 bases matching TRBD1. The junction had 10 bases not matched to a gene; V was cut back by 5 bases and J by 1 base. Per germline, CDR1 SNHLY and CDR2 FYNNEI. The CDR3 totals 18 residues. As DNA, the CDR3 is TGTGCCAGCAGTCTCGGACAGGGGGCGATCTCATCTGGAAACACCATATATTTT. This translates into CASSLGQGAISSGNTIYF.

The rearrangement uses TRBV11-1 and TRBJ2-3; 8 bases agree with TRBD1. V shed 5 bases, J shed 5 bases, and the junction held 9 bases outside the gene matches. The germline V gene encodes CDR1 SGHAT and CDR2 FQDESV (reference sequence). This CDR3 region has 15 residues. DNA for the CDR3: TGTGCCAGCAGCATGCTGACAGGGGTGGGAGATACGCAGTATTTT. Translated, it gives CASSMLTGVGDTQYF. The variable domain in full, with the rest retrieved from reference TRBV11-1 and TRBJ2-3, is EAEVAQSPRYKITEKSQAVAFWCDPISGHATLYWYRQILGQGPELLVQFQDESVVDDSQLPKDRFSAERLKGVDSTLKIQPAELGDSAMYLCASSMLTGVGDTQYFGPGTRLTVL.

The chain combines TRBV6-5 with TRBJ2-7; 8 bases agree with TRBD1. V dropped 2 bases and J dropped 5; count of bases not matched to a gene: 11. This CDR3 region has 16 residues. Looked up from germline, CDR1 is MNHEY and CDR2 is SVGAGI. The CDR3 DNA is TGTGCCAGCAGTTACACCTCCGGGACAGGTCCCCACGAGCAGTACTTC. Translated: CASSYTSGTGPHEQYF.

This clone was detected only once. This chain's CDR3 is CASSIVPNQPQHF. The DNA for the CDR3 is TGTGCCAGTAGTATAGTTCCCAATCAGCCCCAGCATTTT. This chain connects TRBV19 to TRBJ1-5; D not resolved. V lost 1 base to trimming and J lost 3 bases, with 4 bases between them. Germline values: CDR1 LNHDA, CDR2 SQIVND (reference sequence). This CDR3 is built from 13 residues.

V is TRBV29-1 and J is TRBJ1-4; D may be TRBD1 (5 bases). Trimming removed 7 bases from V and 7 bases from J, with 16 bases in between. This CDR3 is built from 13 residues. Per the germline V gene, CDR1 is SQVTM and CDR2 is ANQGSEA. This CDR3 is CSALGGNVEKLFF. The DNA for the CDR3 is TGCAGCGCCCTGGGGGGGAATGTTGAAAAACTGTTTTTT.

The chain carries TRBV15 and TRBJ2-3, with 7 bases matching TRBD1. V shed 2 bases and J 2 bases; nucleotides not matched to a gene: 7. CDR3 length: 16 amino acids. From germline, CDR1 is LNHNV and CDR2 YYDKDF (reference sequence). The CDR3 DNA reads TGTGCCACCAGCAGACTCGGGGACAGCAACACAGATACGCAGTATTTT. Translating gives CATSRLGDSNTDTQYF.

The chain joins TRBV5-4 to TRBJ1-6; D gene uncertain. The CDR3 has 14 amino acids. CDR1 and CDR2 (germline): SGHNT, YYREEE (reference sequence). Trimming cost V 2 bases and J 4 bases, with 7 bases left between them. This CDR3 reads CASSFSAYNSPLHF. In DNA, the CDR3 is TGTGCCAGCAGCTTCAGCGCTTATAATTCACCCCTCCACTTT.

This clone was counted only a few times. The CDR3 DNA reads as TGTGCCAGCAGTTTATTAGGCTTTAGGGGAAGCTACGAGCAGTACTTC. Translated: CASSLLGFRGSYEQYF. The chain uses TRBV28 and TRBJ2-7, with D perhaps matching TRBD1 (5 bases). V lost 1 base and J lost 3, with 16 bases in between. CDR1 MDHEN and CDR2 SYDVKM come from the germline V gene. The CDR3 is made up of 16 amino acids.

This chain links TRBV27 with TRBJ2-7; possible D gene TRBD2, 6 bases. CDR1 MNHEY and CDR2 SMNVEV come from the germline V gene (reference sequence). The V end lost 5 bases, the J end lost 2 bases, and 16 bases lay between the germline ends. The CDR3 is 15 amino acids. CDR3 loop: CASSLLRETAYEQYF. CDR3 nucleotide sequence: TGTGCCAGCAGTCTTCTACGGGAGACGGCCTACGAGCAGTACTTC.

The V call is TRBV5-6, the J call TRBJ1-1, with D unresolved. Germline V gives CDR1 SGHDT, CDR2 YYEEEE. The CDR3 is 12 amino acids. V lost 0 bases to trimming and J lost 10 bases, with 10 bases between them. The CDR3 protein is CASSLGPEGAFF. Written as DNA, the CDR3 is TGTGCCAGCAGCTTGGGGCCCGAAGGAGCTTTCTTT.

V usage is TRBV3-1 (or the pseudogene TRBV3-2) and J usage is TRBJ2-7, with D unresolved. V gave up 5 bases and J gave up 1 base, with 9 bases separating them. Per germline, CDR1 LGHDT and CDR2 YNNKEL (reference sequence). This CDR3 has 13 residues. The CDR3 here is CASSARPSYEQYF. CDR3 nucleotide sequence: TGTGCCAGCAGCGCAAGACCGTCCTACGAGCAGTACTTC.

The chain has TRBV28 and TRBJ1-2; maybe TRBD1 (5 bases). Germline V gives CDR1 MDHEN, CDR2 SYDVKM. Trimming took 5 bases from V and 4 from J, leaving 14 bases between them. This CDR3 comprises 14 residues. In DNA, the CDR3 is TGTGCCAGCAGTCCAGGAGGGACTCTCTATGGCTACACCTTC. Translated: CASSPGGTLYGYTF.

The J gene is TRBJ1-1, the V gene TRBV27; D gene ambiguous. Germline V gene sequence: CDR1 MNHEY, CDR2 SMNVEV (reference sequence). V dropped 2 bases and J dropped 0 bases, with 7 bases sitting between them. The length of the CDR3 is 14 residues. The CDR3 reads CASSLRRVNTEAFF. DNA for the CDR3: TGTGCCAGCAGTTTACGACGGGTGAACACTGAAGCTTTCTTT.

In DNA, the CDR3 is TGTGCCACCAGTGACAGGACAGTGAGCTCCTATAATTCACCCCTCCACTTT. It encodes CATSDRTVSSYNSPLHF. The rearrangement uses TRBV24-1 and TRBJ1-6; tentatively, D is TRBD1 (6 bases). The germline V gene has CDR1 KGHDR and CDR2 SFDVKD. V was pared by 4 bases and J by 0 bases, with 12 bases between. This CDR3 is 17 amino acids long.

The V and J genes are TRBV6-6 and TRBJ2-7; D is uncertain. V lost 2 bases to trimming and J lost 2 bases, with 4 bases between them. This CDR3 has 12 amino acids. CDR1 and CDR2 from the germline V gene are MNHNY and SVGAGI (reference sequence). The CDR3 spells CASSYHPYEQYF. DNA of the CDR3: TGTGCCAGCAGTTACCATCCCTACGAGCAGTACTTC.

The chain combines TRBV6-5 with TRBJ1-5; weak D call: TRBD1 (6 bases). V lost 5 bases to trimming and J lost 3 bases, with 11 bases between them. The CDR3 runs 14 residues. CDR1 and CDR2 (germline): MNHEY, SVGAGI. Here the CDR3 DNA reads TGTGCCAGCAGTCCCACAGGGAACAATCAGCCCCAGCATTTT. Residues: CASSPTGNNQPQHF.

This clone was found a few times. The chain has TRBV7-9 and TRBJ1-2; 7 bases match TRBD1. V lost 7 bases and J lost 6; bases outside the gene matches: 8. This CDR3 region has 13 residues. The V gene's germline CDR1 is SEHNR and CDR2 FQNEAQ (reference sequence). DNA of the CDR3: TGTGCCAGCAACCCAGGGGGAGAGGATGGCTACACCTTC. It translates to CASNPGGEDGYTF.